This T cell receptor beta chain derives from a study of cytomegalovirus exposure and HLA in healthy donors. The V and J ends lost 5 bases and 4 bases, in that order; junction bases with no gene match: 9. The CDR3 loop spans 16 amino acids. From germline, CDR1 is LNHDA and CDR2 SQIVND (reference sequence). Researchers ran the PCR with 60 Vbeta and 13 Jbeta primers. This table comes from immunoSEQ multiplex PCR, and its TCRdb copy is limited to in-frame clones, with some not included. The data show some 200,000 clones, with 79% seen just once and over 1.5% held by the top ten. General study points: Presence/absence analyses took donor sequencing depth as roughly uniform.

This clone showed up just a few times. What it binds is not known. The chain recombines TRBV19 with TRBJ2-1; 9 nucleotides agree with TRBD2. This receptor was obtained from a girl aged 5-17 years in good health and CMV-seropositive. Source material: PBMCs. Here the CDR3 DNA reads TGTGCCAGTAGTGGTCGTGCGGGGGGGCGTTACAATGAGCAGTTCTTC. Its protein product is CASSGRAGGRYNEQFF. Based on the CDR3 plus reference TRBV19 and TRBJ2-1, the full variable domain is DGGITQSPKYLFRKEGQNVTLSCEQNLNHDAMYWYRQDPGQGLRLIYYSQIVNDFQKGDIAEGYSVSREKKESFPLTVTSAQKNPTAFYLCASSGRAGGRYNEQFFGPGTRLTVL.